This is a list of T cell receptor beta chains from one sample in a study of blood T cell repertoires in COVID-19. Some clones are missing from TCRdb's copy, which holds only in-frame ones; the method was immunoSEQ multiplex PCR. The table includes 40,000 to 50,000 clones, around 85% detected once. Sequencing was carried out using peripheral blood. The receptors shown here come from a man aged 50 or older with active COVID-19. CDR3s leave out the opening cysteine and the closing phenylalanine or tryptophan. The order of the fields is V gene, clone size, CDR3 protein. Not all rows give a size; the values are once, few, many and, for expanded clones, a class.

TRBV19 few ASSTTRGTAYEQY
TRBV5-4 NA ASSLDRNTGELF
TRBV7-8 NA ASSDQGVGGYT
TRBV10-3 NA AIRQGTEAF
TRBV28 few ASSLSSGRRFHEQY
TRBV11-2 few ASSLLRGGREQY
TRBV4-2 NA ASSRTSGSVGAPQFANTGELF
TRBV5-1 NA ASRGGTAFNSPLH
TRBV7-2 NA ASSLGRTGNFDYGYT
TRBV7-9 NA ASSLGQVVGYT
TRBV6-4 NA ASSRTSGGIENTGELF